Listed below are T cell receptor beta chains from one sample, sequenced in a study of identical twins. TCRdb independently ran MiXCR on the 5' RACE reads; one entry per CDR3 protein. The sample has some 900,000 distinct CDR3 sequences; about 12% are singletons. This same sample was also part of a study on yellow fever vaccine responses in identical twins.

The material sequenced was PBMCs. These receptors all stem from a woman aged 18 to 35 in good health. The CDR3 runs from the conserved cysteine through the conserved F or W. Each record gives: J gene, clone size, V gene, D gene, CDR3 protein, CDR3 DNA. D genes are given only for firm matches. Some rows have no size entry. The others give once, few or many, or a class for an expanded clone.

TRBJ2-1 | NA | TRBV6-1 | TRBD2 | CASSERTSGGEQFF | TGTGCCAGCAGTGAACGGACTAGCGGGGGTGAGCAGTTCTTC
TRBJ2-1 | NA | TRBV2 | TRBD1 | CASNPGTGRNEQFF | TGTGCCAGCAACCCCGGGACAGGGAGGAATGAGCAGTTCTTC
TRBJ2-4 | few | TRBV7-2 | NA | CASSYPREKGVKNIQYF | TGTGCCAGCAGTTACCCCCGGGAGAAGGGTGTCAAAAACATTCAGTACTTC
TRBJ2-1 | NA | TRBV2 | TRBD2 | CASSVLAGVEQFF | TGTGCCAGCAGTGTTCTAGCGGGAGTTGAGCAGTTCTTC
TRBJ2-1 | many | TRBV29-1 | TRBD1 | CSWDRSYNEQFF | TGCAGCTGGGACAGGAGCTACAATGAGCAGTTCTTC
TRBJ1-5 | few | TRBV27 | TRBD1 | CASSSRDSSNQPQHF | TGTGCCAGCAGTTCCCGGGACAGTAGCAATCAGCCCCAGCATTTT
TRBJ1-3 | few | TRBV12-3/TRBV12-4 | TRBD1 | CASSPSPGQNSGNTIYF | TGTGCCAGCAGTCCCTCCCCGGGACAGAACTCTGGAAACACCATATATTTT
TRBJ1-5 | NA | TRBV12-3/TRBV12-4 | TRBD1 | CASTLGQGPSQPQHF | TGTGCCAGCACCCTAGGACAGGGTCCGTCTCAGCCCCAGCATTTT
TRBJ2-1 | many | TRBV3-1 | TRBD2 | CASSNRLAGSYNEQFF | TGTGCCAGCAGCAACCGACTAGCGGGCTCCTACAATGAGCAGTTCTTC
TRBJ2-4 | NA | TRBV24-1 | TRBD2 | CATTAGDLAKNIQYF | TGTGCCACAACAGCGGGAGATTTAGCCAAAAACATTCAGTACTTC
TRBJ2-5 | few | TRBV5-6 | NA | CASSKDTDPKGGETQYF | TGTGCCAGCAGCAAGGACACGGATCCTAAAGGGGGAGAGACCCAGTACTTC
TRBJ2-2 | many | TRBV3-1 | NA | CASSHPYPRTGELFF | TGTGCCAGCAGCCACCCGTACCCGCGGACCGGGGAGCTGTTTTTT
TRBJ2-2 | NA | TRBV10-3 | NA | CAISENRLANTGELFF | TGTGCCATCAGTGAGAACAGACTGGCGAACACCGGGGAGCTGTTTTTT
TRBJ2-1 | NA | TRBV5-1 | NA | CASSLNSGVYNEQFF | TGCGCCAGCAGCCTCAACAGTGGAGTCTACAATGAGCAGTTCTTC
TRBJ1-2 | NA | TRBV27 | TRBD1 | CASSPRTGFNYGYTF | TGTGCCAGCAGTCCGAGGACAGGTTTTAACTATGGCTACACCTTC
TRBJ1-2 | NA | TRBV5-1 | TRBD1 | CASSSDRGIGYTF | TGCGCCAGCAGCTCAGACAGGGGGATTGGCTACACCTTC
TRBJ1-1 | NA | TRBV20-1 | TRBD1 | CSARRDRATEAFF | TGCAGTGCTCGGCGGGACAGGGCCACTGAAGCTTTCTTT
TRBJ1-2 | many | TRBV12-3/TRBV12-4 | NA | CASKPSGAELVGYTF | TGTGCCAGCAAACCCTCTGGGGCGGAATTGGTAGGCTACACCTTC
TRBJ1-2 | few | TRBV12-3/TRBV12-4 | NA | CASSPIRDHYGYTF | TGTGCCAGCAGTCCCATCCGGGACCACTATGGCTACACCTTC
TRBJ1-3 | NA | TRBV7-9 | NA | CASSADGTSGNTIYF | TGTGCCAGCAGCGCGGACGGGACCTCTGGAAACACCATATATTTT
TRBJ2-5 | few | TRBV5-1 | NA | CASSQKRRGIQETQYF | TGCGCCAGCAGCCAAAAACGGAGGGGTATCCAAGAGACCCAGTACTTC
TRBJ1-4 | NA | TRBV18 | NA | CASSPLGGVNDEKLFF | TGTGCCAGCTCACCACTCGGCGGGGTAAACGATGAAAAACTGTTTTTT
TRBJ2-7 | few | TRBV5-1 | TRBD1 | CASSPDRAPYEQYF | TGCGCCAGCAGCCCGGACAGGGCCCCCTACGAGCAGTACTTC
TRBJ2-5 | many | TRBV5-1 | NA | CASSLDLETQYF | TGCGCCAGCAGCTTGGATCTGGAGACCCAGTACTTC
TRBJ2-3 | NA | TRBV15 | TRBD1 | CATSRPGTGGTDTQYF | TGTGCCACCAGCAGACCTGGGACAGGGGGCACAGATACGCAGTATTTT
TRBJ1-5 | few | TRBV6-5 | NA | CASGLGGQPQHF | TGTGCCAGCGGGTTAGGGGGTCAGCCCCAGCATTTT
TRBJ2-5 | once | TRBV9 | NA | CASSVSTTTGETQYF | TGTGCCAGCAGCGTATCTACGACTACTGGAGAGACCCAGTACTTC
TRBJ2-1 | few | TRBV10-3 | NA | CAIRPQGWGEQFF | TGTGCCATCAGACCACAGGGCTGGGGGGAGCAGTTCTTC
TRBJ2-5 | NA | TRBV20-1 | TRBD2 | CSASGAGVEETQYF | TGCAGTGCCTCAGGTGCGGGAGTTGAGGAGACCCAGTACTTC
TRBJ2-5 | NA | TRBV27 | NA | CASSSGPDLETQYF | TGTGCCAGCAGTTCGGGACCGGACCTAGAGACCCAGTACTTC